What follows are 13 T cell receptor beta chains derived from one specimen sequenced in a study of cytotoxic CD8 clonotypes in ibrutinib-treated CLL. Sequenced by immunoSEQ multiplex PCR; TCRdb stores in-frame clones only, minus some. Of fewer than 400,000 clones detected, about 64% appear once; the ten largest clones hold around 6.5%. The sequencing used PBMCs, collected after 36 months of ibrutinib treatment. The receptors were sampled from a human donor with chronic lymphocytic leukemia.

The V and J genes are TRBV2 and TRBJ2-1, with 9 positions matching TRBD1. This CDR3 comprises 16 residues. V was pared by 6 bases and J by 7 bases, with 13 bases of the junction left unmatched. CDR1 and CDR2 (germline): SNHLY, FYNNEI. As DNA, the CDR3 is TGTGCCAGCAGCGGGCTCCGGGACAGGGTGTGGAATGAGCAGTTCTTC. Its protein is CASSGLRDRVWNEQFF. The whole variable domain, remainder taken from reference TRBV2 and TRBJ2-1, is EPEVTQTPSHQVTQMGQEVILRCVPISNHLYFYWYRQILGQKVEFLVSFYNNEISEKSEIFDDQFSVERPDGSNFTLKIRSTKLEDSAMYFCASSGLRDRVWNEQFFGPGTRLTVL.

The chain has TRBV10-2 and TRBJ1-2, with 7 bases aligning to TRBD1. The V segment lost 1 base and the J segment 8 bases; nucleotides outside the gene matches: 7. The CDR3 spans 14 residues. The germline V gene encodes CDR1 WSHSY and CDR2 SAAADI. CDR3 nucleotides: TGCGCCAGCAGTGAGTTCGGCAGGGGGAGCGGCTACACCTTC. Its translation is CASSEFGRGSGYTF.

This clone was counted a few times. CDR3 sequence (DNA): TGTGCCAGCAGCACTATCAGGCCCATGGGGGAGACCCAGTACTTC. This translates into CASSTIRPMGETQYF. The rearrangement uses TRBV2 and TRBJ2-5; D is unclear. Germline CDR1 is SNHLY and CDR2 is FYNNEI. Deletions cut 6 bases from V and 5 bases from J, with 19 bases between. The CDR3 covers 15 residues.

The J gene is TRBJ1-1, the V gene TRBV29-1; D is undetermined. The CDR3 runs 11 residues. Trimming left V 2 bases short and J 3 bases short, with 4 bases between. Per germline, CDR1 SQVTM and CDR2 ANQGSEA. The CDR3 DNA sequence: TGCAGCGTTGAACGTTACACTGAAGCTTTCTTT. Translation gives CSVERYTEAFF.

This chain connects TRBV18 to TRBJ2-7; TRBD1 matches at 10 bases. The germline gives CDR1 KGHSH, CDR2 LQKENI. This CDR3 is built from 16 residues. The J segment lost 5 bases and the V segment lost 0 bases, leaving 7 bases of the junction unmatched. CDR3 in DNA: TGTGCCAGCTCACCACCGGGACAGGGGAAGGGCAACGAGCAGTACTTC. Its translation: CASSPPGQGKGNEQYF. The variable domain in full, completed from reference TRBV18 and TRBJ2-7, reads NAGVMQNPRHLVRRRGQEARLRCSPMKGHSHVYWYRQLPEEGLKFMVYLQKENIIDESGMPKERFSAEFPKEGPSILRIQQVVRGDSAAYFCASSPPGQGKGNEQYFGPGTRLTVT.

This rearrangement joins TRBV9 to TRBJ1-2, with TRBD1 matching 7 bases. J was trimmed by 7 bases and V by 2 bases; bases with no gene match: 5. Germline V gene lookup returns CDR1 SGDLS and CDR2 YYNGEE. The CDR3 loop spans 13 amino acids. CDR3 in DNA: TGTGCCAGCAGCGTGAGACAGGGTGGTGGCTACACCTTC. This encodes CASSVRQGGGYTF. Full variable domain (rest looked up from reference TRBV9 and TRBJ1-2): DSGVTQTPKHLITATGQRVTLRCSPRSGDLSVYWYQQSLDQGLQFLIQYYNGEERAKGNILERFSAQQFPDLHSELNLSSLELGDSALYFCASSVRQGGGYTFGSGTRLTVV.

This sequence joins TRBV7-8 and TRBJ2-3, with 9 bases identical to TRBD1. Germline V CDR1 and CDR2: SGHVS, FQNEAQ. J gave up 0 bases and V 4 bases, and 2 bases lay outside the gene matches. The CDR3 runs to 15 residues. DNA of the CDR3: TGTGCCAGCAGCTGGACAGGGGCTAGCACAGATACGCAGTATTTT. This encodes CASSWTGASTDTQYF. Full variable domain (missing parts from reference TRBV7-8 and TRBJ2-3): GAGVSQSPRYKVAKRGQDVALRCDPISGHVSLFWYQQALGQGPEFLTYFQNEAQLDKSGLPSDRFFAERPEGSVSTLKIQRTQQEDSAVYLCASSWTGASTDTQYFGPGTRLTVL.

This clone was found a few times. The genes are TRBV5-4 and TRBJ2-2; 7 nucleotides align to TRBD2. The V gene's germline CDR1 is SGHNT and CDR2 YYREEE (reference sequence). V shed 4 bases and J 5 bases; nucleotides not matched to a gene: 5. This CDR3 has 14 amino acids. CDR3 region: CASSPPRGTGELFF. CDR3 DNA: TGTGCCAGCAGCCCCCCGCGGGGGACCGGGGAGCTGTTTTTT.

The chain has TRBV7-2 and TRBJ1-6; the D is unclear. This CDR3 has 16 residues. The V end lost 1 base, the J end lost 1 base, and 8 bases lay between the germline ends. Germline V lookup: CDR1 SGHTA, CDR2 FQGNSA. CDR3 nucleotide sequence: TGTGCCAGCAGCTTAGGAGGGATTTCCTATAATTCACCCCTCCACTTT. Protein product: CASSLGGISYNSPLHF.

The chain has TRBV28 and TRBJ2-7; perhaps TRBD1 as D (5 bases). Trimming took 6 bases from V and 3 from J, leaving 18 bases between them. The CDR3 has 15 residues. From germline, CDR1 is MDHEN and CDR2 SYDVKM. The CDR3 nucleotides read TGTGCCAGCAGCATCACAGGTATTCCTCTCTACGAGCAGTACTTC. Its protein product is CASSITGIPLYEQYF.

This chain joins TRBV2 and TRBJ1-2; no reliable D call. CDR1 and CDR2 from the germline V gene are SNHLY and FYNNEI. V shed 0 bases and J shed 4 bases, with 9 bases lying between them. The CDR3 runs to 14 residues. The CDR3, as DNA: TGTGCCAGCAGTGAAGCGGGTCTTTTCTATGGCTACACCTTC. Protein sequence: CASSEAGLFYGYTF.

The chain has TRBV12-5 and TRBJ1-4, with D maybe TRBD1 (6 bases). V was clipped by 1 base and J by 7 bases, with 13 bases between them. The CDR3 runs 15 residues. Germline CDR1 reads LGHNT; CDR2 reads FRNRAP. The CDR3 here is CASGLAGARSEKLFF. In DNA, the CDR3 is TGTGCTAGTGGTTTGGCAGGGGCGAGGTCTGAAAAACTGTTTTTT.

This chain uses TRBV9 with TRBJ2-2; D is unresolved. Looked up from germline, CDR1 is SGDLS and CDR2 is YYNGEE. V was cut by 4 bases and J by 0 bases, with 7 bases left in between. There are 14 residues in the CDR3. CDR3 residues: CASSSDPNTGELFF. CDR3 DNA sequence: TGTGCCAGCAGCTCCGACCCGAACACCGGGGAGCTGTTTTTT.